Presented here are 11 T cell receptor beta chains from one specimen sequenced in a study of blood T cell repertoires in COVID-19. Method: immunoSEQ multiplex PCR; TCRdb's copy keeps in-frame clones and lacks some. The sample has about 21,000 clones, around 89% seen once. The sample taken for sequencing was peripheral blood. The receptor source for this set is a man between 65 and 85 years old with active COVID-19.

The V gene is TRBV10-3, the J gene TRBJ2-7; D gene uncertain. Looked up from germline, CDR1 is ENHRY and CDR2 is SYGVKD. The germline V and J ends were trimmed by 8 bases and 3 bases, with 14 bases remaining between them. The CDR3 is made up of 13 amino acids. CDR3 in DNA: TGTGCCATCGGCCTCAGGATGGACTACGAGCAGTACTTC. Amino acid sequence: CAIGLRMDYEQYF.

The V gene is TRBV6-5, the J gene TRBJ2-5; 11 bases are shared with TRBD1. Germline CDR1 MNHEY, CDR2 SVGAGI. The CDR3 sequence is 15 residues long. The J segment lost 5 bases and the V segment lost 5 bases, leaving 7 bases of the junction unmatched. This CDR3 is CASSTRTGGVETQYF. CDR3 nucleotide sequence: TGTGCCAGCAGTACCCGGACAGGGGGCGTGGAGACCCAGTACTTC.

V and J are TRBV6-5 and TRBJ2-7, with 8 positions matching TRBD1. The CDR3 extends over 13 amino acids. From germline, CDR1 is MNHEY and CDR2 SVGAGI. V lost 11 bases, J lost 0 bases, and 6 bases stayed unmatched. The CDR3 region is CACGGTGSYEQYF. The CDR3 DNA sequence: TGTGCCTGCGGCGGGACAGGCTCCTACGAGCAGTACTTC.

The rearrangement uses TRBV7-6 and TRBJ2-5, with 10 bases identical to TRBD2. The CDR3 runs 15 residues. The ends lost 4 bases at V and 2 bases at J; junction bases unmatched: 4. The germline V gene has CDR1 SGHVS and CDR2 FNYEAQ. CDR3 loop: CASSSTSGHQETQYF. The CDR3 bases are TGTGCCAGCAGCTCGACTAGCGGGCATCAAGAGACCCAGTACTTC.

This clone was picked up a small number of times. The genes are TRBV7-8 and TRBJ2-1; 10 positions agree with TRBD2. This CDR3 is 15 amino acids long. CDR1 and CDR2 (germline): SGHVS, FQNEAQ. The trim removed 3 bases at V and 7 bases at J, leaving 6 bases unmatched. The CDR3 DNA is TGTGCCAGCAGCTTGGCTAGCGGGAGAGGGAATGAGCAGTTCTTC. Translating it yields CASSLASGRGNEQFF.

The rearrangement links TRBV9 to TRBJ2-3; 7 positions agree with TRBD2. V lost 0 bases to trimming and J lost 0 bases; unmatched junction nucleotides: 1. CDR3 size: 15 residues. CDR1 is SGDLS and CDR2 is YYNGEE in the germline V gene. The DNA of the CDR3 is TGTGCCAGCAGCGTAGCGGGGGGAAGCACAGATACGCAGTATTTT. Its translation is CASSVAGGSTDTQYF.

CDR3 amino acids: CASSLHRGWDTGELFF. In nucleotides, the CDR3 is TGTGCCAGCAGCTTACACAGGGGATGGGACACCGGGGAGCTGTTTTTT. The chain combines TRBV5-6 with TRBJ2-2; 7 bases map to TRBD1. CDR3 length: 16 residues. V lost 2 bases and J lost 3; bases outside the gene matches: 7. Germline V lookup: CDR1 SGHDT, CDR2 YYEEEE.

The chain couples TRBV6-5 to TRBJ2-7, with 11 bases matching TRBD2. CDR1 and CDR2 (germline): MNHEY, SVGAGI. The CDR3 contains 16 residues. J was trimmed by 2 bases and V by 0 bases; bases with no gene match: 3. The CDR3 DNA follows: TGTGCCAGCAGTTACTCGGGACTAGCGGAGACCTACGAGCAGTACTTC. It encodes CASSYSGLAETYEQYF.

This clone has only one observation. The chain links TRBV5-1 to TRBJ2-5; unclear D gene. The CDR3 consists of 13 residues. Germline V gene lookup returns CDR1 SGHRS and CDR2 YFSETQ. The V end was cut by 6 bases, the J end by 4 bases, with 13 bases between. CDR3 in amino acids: CASNSGSAETQYF. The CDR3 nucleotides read TGCGCCAGCAACTCCGGGTCGGCAGAGACCCAGTACTTC.

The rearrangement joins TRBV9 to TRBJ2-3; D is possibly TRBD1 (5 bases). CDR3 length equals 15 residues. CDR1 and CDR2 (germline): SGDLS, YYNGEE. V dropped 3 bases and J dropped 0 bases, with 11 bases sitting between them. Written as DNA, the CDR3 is TGTGCCAGCAGCGAGGTAGGGGTCAGCACAGATACGCAGTATTTT. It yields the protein CASSEVGVSTDTQYF.

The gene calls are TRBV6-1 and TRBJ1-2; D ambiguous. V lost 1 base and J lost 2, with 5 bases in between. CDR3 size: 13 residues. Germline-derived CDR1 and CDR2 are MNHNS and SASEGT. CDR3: CASSEVLNYGYTF. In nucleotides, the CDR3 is TGTGCCAGCAGTGAAGTTCTGAACTATGGCTACACCTTC.